The clone carrying this T cell receptor (beta chain) was detected many times. Indicated treatment: PENTA 11 planned treatment interruption arm or continuous ART arm. From germline, CDR1 is SQVTM and CDR2 ANQGSEA. V dropped 3 bases and J dropped 10; count of bases not matched to a gene: 12. CDR3 length: 14 amino acids. This specimen belongs to a study of HIV-infected children after antiretroviral therapy interruption. Study details: Continuous-treatment samples came from weeks 0, 48 and 150.

A 3' RACE protocol on RNA, with unique molecular identifiers, produced the TCR library. TCRdb independently ran MiXCR on the 3' RACE reads; one entry per CDR3 protein. Of about 15,000 distinct CDR3 sequences listed, nearly 3.5% are singletons. The rearrangement links TRBV29-1 to TRBJ1-2; 9 bases match TRBD1. The sequences come from CD45RA+ CD4+ T cells from PBMCs, collected from a donor given antiretroviral therapy, either interrupted or continuous. This sample's subset: naive CD4+ CD45RA+ CD45RO- T cells. The sequence derives from a child aged 2 to 17 with HIV. The CDR3 protein is CSVELWDRVDDYTF. The CDR3 region has the DNA TGCAGCGTTGAGCTCTGGGACAGGGTCGACGACTACACCTTC.